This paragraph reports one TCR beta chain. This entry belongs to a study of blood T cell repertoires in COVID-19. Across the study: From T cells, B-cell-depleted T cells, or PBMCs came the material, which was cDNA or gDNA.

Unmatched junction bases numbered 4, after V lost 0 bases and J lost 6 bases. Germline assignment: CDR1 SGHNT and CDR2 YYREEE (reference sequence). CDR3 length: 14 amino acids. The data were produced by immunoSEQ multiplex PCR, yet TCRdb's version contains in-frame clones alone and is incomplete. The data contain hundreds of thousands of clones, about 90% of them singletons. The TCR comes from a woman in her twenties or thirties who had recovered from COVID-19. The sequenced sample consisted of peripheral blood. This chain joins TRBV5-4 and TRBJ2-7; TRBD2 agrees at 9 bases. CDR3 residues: CASSLEVAGVEQYF. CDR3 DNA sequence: TGTGCCAGCAGCTTGGAGGTAGCGGGAGTCGAGCAGTACTTC.